A single sample is the source of the 10 T cell receptor beta chains below, sequenced in a study of T cell responses to AZD1222 COVID-19 vaccine (dated by TCRdb to the early 2020s). The time point label here, explained by the study, means: about 28 days (+/-7) after the second vaccine dose. Receptors were amplified or captured by the immunoSEQ multiplex PCR assay. Sourced from immuneACCESS, this table was stored by TCRdb with only in-frame sequences that have V and J called. A share of the clones is absent; for the studies checked, an unresolved V gene accounts for under half, and the remainder has no known explanation. Counted in this sample were 130,000 to 150,000 clones; 86% of them appeared once. Less than 6% of the sample belongs to the ten largest clones. The specimen was peripheral blood, collected 28 days after the second AZD1222 dose. These receptors were obtained from an adult who received the AZD1222 COVID-19 vaccine.

CDR3 loop: CATARGTDNSPLHF. The CDR3 DNA follows: TGTGCCACCGCGCGAGGGACCGATAATTCACCCCTCCACTTT. The J gene is TRBJ1-6, the V gene TRBV10-3; TRBD1 might be the D (5 bases). This CDR3 comprises 14 residues. Looked up from germline, CDR1 is ENHRY and CDR2 is SYGVKD. V was pared by 10 bases and J by 5 bases, with 15 bases between.

The DNA of the CDR3 is TGTGCCAGCAGTTACGGGCAGGCAGGCAATCAGCCCCAGCATTTT. This gives the protein CASSYGQAGNQPQHF. This chain joins TRBV6-5 and TRBJ1-5, with no clear D. Germline V CDR1 and CDR2: MNHEY, SVGAGI. V was clipped by 2 bases and J by 2 bases, with 10 bases between them. The CDR3 runs 15 residues.

The V call is TRBV5-6, the J call TRBJ2-6; TRBD1 is a possible D gene (6 bases). Germline V gene lookup returns CDR1 SGHDT and CDR2 YYEEEE. V was clipped by 4 bases and J by 0 bases, with 14 bases between them. CDR3 size: 17 residues. The CDR3, as DNA: TGTGCCAGCAGCCCGCCGGACAGCTCCTCTGGGGCCAACGTCCTGACTTTC. Residues: CASSPPDSSSGANVLTF.

This chain links TRBV5-1 with TRBJ2-7; tentative D call: TRBD1 (5 bases). V was trimmed by 2 bases and J by 4 bases, leaving 7 bases between them. The length of the CDR3 is 12 residues. The germline CDR1 and CDR2 sequences are SGHRS and YFSETQ. CDR3 sequence: CASSFDRYEQYF. The CDR3 coding sequence is TGCGCCAGCAGCTTCGACAGATACGAGCAGTACTTC.

The gene calls are TRBV29-1 and TRBJ1-1; D is unresolved. Trimming took 7 bases from V and 7 from J, leaving 13 bases between them. Germline V lookup: CDR1 SQVTM, CDR2 ANQGSEA. The CDR3 has 11 amino acids. The CDR3 here is CSALTGFEAFF. The CDR3 DNA follows: TGCAGCGCTCTGACGGGGTTTGAAGCTTTCTTT.

The V call is TRBV4-1, the J call TRBJ1-4; D perhaps matches TRBD1 (5 bases). Trimming stripped 1 base from V and 4 bases from J, with 7 bases between. The CDR3 has 14 residues. Germline lookup yields CDR1 MGHRA and CDR2 YSYEKL. The DNA for the CDR3 is TGCGCCAGCAGCCAAGGACAGATTAATGAAAAACTGTTTTTT. It codes for CASSQGQINEKLFF.

This chain joins TRBV27 and TRBJ2-7; TRBD2 matches 13 bases. The J segment lost 6 bases and the V segment lost 3 bases, leaving 8 bases of the junction unmatched. Germline assignment: CDR1 MNHEY and CDR2 SMNVEV (reference sequence). This CDR3 is built from 16 residues. CDR3 nucleotide sequence: TGTGCCAGCAGTTTCTCCGGACTAGCGGGAGTTGGCGAGCAGTACTTC. Translation gives CASSFSGLAGVGEQYF.

This rearrangement joins TRBV29-1 to TRBJ2-5; 9 bases match TRBD2. The CDR3 runs to 12 residues. Germline V gene sequence: CDR1 SQVTM, CDR2 ANQGSEA. V lost 5 bases and J lost 2; bases outside the gene matches: 0. The CDR3 sequence is CSVSGGQETQYF. CDR3 nucleotides: TGCAGCGTTAGCGGGGGGCAAGAGACCCAGTACTTC.

V is TRBV2 and J is TRBJ2-1; 7 bases agree with TRBD2. With 5 bases clipped from V and 0 bases from J, the junction kept 10 bases outside the gene matches. The CDR3 covers 17 residues. Germline V gene data show CDR1 as SNHLY and CDR2 as FYNNEI. The CDR3, as DNA: TGTGCCAGCAGTCACCCCAAAGCGGGGACCTCCTACAATGAGCAGTTCTTC. This codes for CASSHPKAGTSYNEQFF.

The chain has TRBV6-5 and TRBJ2-6; D perhaps matches TRBD1 (6 bases). Germline assignment: CDR1 MNHEY and CDR2 SVGAGI. CDR3 size: 16 residues. V lost 2 bases and J lost 4, with 12 bases in between. In nucleotides, the CDR3 is TGTGCCAGCAGTTACGGAACAGGGCTCGGGGCCAACGTCCTGACTTTC. Amino acids: CASSYGTGLGANVLTF.